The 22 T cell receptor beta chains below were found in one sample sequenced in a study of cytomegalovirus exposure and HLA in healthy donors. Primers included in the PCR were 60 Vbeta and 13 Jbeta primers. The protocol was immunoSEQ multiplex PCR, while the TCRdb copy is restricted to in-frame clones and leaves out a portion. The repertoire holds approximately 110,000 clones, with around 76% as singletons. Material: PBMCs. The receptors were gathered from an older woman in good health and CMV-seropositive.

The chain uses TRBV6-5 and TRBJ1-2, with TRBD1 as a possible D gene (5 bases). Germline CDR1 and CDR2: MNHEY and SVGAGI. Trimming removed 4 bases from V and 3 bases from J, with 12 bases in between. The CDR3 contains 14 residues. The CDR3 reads CASSSAGPDYGYTF. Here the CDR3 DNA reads TGTGCCAGCAGTTCCGCGGGGCCTGACTATGGCTACACCTTC.

CDR3 coding DNA: TGTGCCTGGAGATTTAGACTAGCAGAATACGAGCAGTACTTC. This encodes CAWRFRLAEYEQYF. This chain uses TRBV30 with TRBJ2-7, with TRBD2 identical over 7 bases. The CDR3 has 14 amino acids. The germline V gene has CDR1 GTSNPN and CDR2 SVGIG (reference sequence). Trimming cost V 3 bases and J 4 bases; bases outside gene matches: 9.

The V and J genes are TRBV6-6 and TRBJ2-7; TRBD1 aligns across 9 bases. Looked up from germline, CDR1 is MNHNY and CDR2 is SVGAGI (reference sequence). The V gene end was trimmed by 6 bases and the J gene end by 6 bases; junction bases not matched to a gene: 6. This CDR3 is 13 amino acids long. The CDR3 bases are TGTGCCAGCAGCCTTACAGGGGGCAGCGAGCAGTACTTC. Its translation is CASSLTGGSEQYF.

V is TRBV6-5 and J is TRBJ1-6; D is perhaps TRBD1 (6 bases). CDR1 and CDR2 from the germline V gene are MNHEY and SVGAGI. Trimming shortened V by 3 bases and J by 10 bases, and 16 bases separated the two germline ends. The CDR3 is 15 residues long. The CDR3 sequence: CASSYPRGSGSPLHF. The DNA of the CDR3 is TGTGCCAGCAGTTATCCGAGGGGGTCTGGGTCACCCCTCCACTTT.

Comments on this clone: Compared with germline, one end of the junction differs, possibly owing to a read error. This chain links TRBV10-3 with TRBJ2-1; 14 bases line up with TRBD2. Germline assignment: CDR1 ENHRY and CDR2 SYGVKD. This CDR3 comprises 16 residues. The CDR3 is CAVRPTGTSGSNEQFF. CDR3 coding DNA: TGTGCCGTCAGACCGACCGGGACTAGCGGGAGTAATGAGCAGTTCTTC.

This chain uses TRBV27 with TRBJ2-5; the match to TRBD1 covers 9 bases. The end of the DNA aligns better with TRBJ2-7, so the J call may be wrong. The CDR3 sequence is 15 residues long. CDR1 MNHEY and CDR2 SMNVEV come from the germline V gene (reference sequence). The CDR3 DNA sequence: TGTGCCAGCAGGCGATGGACAGGGGACCCCTACGAGCAGTACTTC. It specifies CASRRWTGDPYEQYF.

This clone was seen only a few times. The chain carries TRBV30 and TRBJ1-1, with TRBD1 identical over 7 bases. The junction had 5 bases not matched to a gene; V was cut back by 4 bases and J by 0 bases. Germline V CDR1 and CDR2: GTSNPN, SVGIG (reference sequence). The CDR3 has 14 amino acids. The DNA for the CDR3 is TGTGCCTGGAACGGAGGACAGGTGAACACTGAAGCTTTCTTT. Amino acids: CAWNGGQVNTEAFF.

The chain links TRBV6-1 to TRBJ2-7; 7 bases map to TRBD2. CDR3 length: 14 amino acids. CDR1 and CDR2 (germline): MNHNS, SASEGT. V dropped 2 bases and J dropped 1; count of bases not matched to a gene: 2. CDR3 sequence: CASSEQRGSYEQYF. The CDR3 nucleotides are TGTGCCAGCAGTGAACAGCGGGGATCCTACGAGCAGTACTTC.

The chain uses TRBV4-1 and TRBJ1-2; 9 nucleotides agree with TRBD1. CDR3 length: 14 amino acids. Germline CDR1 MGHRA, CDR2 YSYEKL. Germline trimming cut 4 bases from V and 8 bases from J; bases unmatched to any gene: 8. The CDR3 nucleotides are TGCGCCAGCAGCCCCCGGGGGACAGGGTTCGGCTACACCTTC. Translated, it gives CASSPRGTGFGYTF.

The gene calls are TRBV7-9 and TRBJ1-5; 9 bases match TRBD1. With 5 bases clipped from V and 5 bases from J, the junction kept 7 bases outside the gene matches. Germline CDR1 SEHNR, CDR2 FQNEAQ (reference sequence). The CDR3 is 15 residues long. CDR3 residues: CASSNTGTGHQPQHF. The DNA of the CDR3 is TGTGCCAGCAGCAACACCGGGACAGGGCATCAGCCCCAGCATTTT. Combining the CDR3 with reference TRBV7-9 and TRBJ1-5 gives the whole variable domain DTGVSQNPRHKITKRGQNVTFRCDPISEHNRLYWYRQTLGQGPEFLTYFQNEAQLEKSRLLSDRFSAERPKGSFSTLEIQRTEQGDSAMYLCASSNTGTGHQPQHFGDGTRLSIL.

CDR3 nucleotides: TGCAGCGTCGGACAGGGGCTAAACTATGGCTACACCTTC. Translated: CSVGQGLNYGYTF. The chain has TRBV29-1 and TRBJ1-2; 9 bases agree with TRBD1. The length of the CDR3 is 13 residues. Germline V gives CDR1 SQVTM, CDR2 ANQGSEA. Trimming removed 6 bases from V and 2 bases from J; junction bases left unmatched: 4.

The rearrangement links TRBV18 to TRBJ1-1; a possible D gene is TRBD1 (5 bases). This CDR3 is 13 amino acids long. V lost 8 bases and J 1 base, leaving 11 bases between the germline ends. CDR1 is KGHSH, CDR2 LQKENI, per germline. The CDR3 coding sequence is TGTGCCAGCCTGGACACCAAGAACACTGAAGCTTTCTTT. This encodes CASLDTKNTEAFF.

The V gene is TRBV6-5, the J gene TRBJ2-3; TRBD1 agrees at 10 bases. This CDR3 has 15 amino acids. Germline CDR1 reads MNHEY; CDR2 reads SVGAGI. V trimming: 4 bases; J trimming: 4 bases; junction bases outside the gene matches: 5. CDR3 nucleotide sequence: TGTGCCAGCAGTTCCGACAGGGGGCGCGCAGATACGCAGTATTTT. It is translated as CASSSDRGRADTQYF.

CDR3 in amino acids: CASSPRGAGETQYF. The CDR3 region has the DNA TGTGCCAGCTCACCTCGGGGGGCTGGGGAGACCCAGTACTTC. The J gene is TRBJ2-5, the V gene TRBV18, with D possibly matching TRBD2 (7 bases). CDR3 length equals 14 residues. V lost 3 bases and J 5 bases, leaving 13 bases between the germline ends. Per the germline V gene, CDR1 is KGHSH and CDR2 is LQKENI.

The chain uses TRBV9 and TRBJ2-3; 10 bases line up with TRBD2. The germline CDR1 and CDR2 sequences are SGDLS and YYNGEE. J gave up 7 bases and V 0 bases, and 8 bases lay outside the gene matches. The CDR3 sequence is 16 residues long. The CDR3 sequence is CASSVGGASGSYTQYF. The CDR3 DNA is TGTGCCAGCAGCGTAGGGGGGGCTAGCGGGAGTTATACGCAGTATTTT.

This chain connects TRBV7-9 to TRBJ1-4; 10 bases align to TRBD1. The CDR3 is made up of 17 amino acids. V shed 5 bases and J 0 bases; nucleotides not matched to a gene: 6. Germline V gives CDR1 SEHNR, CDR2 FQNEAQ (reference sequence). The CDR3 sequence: CASSPMGQGSTNEKLFF. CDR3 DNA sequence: TGTGCCAGCAGCCCGATGGGACAGGGGTCAACTAATGAAAAACTGTTTTTT.

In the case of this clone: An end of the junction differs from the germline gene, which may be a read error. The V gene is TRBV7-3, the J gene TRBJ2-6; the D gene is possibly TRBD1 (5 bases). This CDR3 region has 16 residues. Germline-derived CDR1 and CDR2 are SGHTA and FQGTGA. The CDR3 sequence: CASSLGTLPGANGLTF. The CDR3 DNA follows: TGTGCCAGCAGCTTAGGTACCTTACCTGGGGCCAACGGCCTGACTTTC.

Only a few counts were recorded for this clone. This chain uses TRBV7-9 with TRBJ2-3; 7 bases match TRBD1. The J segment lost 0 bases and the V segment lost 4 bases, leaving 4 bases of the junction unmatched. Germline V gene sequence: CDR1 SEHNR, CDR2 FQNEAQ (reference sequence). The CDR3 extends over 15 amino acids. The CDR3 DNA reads TGTGCCAGCAGCTCCGACAGGGCTAGCACAGATACGCAGTATTTT. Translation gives CASSSDRASTDTQYF.

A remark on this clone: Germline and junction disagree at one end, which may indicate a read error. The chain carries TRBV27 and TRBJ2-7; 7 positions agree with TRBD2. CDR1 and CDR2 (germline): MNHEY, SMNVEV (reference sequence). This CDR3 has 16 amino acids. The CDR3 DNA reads TGTGCCAGCAGTCTATCCCTTGGGGGGGGCTCCTACGAGCAGTACTTC. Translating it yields CASSLSLGGGSYEQYF.

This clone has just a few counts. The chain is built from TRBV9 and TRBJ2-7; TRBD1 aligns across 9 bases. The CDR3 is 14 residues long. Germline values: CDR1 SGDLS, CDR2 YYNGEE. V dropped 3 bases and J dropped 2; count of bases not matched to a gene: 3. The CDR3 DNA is TGTGCCAGCAGCGCGACAGGGGGGGCCTACGAGCAGTACTTC. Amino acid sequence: CASSATGGAYEQYF.

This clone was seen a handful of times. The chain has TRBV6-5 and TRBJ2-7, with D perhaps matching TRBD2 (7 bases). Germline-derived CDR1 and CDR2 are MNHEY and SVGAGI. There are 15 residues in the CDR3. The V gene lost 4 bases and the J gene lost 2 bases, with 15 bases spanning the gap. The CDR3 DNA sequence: TGTGCCAGCAGTTCCCGGGGAGGGGGGGCCTACGAGCAGTACTTC. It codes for CASSSRGGGAYEQYF.

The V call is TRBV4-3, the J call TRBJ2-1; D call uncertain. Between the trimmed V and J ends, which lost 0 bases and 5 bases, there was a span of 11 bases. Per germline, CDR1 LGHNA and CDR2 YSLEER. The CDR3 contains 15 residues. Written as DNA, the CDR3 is TGCGCCAGCAGCCAAGATTTTGGTAGAAACAATGAGCAGTTCTTC. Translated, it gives CASSQDFGRNNEQFF.